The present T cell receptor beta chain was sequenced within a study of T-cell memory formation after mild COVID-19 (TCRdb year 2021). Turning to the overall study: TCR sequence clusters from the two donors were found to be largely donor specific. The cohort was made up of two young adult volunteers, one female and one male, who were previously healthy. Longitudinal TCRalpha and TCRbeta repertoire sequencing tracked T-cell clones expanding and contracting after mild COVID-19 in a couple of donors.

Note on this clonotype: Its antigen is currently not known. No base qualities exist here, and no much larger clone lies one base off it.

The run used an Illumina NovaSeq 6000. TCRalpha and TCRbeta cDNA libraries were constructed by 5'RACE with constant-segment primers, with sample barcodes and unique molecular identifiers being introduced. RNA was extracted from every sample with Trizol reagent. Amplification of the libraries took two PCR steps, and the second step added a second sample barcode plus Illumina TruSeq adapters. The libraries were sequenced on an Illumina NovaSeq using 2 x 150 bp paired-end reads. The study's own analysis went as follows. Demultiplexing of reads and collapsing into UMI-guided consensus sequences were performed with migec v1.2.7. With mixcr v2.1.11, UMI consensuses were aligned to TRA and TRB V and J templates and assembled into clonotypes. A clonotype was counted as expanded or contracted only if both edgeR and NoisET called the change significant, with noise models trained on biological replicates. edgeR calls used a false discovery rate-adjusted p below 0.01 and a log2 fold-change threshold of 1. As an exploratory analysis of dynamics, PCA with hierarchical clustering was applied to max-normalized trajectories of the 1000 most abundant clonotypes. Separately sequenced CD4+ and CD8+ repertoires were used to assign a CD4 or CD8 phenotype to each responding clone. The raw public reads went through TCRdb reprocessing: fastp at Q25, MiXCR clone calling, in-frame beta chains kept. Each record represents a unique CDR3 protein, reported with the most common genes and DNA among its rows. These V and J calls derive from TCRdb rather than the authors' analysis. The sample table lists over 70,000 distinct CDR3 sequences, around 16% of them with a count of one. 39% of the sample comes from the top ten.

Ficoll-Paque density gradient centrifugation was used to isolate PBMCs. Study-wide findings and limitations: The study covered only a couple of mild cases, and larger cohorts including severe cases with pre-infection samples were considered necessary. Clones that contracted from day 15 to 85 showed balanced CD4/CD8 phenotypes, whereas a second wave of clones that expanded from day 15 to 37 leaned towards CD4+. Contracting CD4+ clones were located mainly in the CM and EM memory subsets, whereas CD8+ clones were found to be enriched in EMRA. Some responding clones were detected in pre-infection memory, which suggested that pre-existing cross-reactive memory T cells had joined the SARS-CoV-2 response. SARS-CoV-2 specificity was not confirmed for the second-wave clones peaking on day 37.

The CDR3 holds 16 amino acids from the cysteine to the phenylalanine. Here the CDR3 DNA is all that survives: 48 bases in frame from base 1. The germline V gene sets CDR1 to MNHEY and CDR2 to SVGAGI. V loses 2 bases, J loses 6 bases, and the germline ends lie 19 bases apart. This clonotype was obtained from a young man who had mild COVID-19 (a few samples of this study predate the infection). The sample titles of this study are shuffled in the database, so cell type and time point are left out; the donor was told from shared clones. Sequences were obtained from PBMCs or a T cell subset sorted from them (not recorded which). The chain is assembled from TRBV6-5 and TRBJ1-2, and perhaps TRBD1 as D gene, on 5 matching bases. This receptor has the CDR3 CASSYARGRGADGYTF. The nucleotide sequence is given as TGTGCCAGCAGTTACGCCCGCGGGAGGGGCGCAGATGGCTACACCTTC.